A selection of T cell receptor beta chains follows, all from one sample in a study of STAT5B mutations in CD4+ large granular lymphocyte leukemia. Repertoires were generated with immunoSEQ multiplex PCR, while TCRdb's copy carries only in-frame clones and drops some. Of fewer than 40,000 clones listed, roughly 89% are singletons. Sequencing was carried out using CD4+ T cells from blood buffy coats. These receptors originate from a human donor in good health. CDR3s include the opening cysteine and the closing phenylalanine or tryptophan. The D gene is left open where the match is weak.

J gene | D gene | V gene | CDR3 protein | CDR3 DNA
TRBJ2-2 | TRBD2 | TRBV6-1 | CASSEAFGGRGVTGELFF | TGTGCCAGCAGTGAAGCATTTGGCGGGAGGGGCGTCACCGGGGAGCTGTTTTTT
TRBJ1-5 | TRBD1 | TRBV7-2 | CASIPPGQIINQPQHF | TGTGCCAGCATCCCCCCGGGACAGATTATTAATCAGCCCCAGCATTTT
TRBJ2-7 | NA | TRBV6-1 | CASSEATAYEQYF | TGTGCCAGCAGTGAGGCGACAGCCTACGAGCAGTACTTC
TRBJ2-5 | TRBD1 | TRBV7-7 | CASSSSGTGGMETQYF | TGTGCTAGCAGCTCATCCGGGACAGGGGGCATGGAGACCCAGTACTTC
TRBJ2-3 | TRBD2 | TRBV11-2 | CASSPPLAGGNTDTQYF | TGTGCCAGCAGCCCCCCCCTAGCGGGTGGCAACACAGATACGCAGTATTTT
TRBJ1-6 | NA | TRBV6-6 | CASSSGPSNSPLHF | TGTGCCAGCAGCTCGGGACCGAGCAATTCACCCCTCCACTTT
TRBJ2-2 | TRBD1 | TRBV6-5 | CATKGTGGTGELFF | TGTGCCACCAAGGGGACAGGGGGGACCGGGGAGCTGTTTTTT
TRBJ2-7 | NA | TRBV10-3 | CAISDRDEQYF | TGTGCCATCAGTGACAGGGACGAGCAGTACTTC
TRBJ1-5 | TRBD1 | TRBV10-2 | CASSADRVGQPQHF | TGCGCCAGCAGTGCTGACAGGGTAGGTCAGCCCCAGCATTTT
TRBJ2-3 | NA | TRBV6-1 | CASSEGGTDTQYF | TGTGCCAGCAGTGAAGGAGGCACAGATACGCAGTATTTT
TRBJ2-3 | TRBD2 | TRBV5-1 | CASSLSLAGSGTDTQYF | TGCGCCAGCAGCTTGTCCCTAGCGGGATCAGGCACAGATACGCAGTATTTT
TRBJ2-1 | TRBD2 | TRBV27 | CASSLSGTSGYNEQFF | TGTGCCAGCAGTTTATCCGGGACTAGCGGCTACAATGAGCAGTTCTTC
TRBJ2-5 | TRBD2 | TRBV4-2 | CASSQDPAGEEGETQYF | TGTGCCAGCAGCCAAGACCCAGCGGGAGAGGAGGGAGAGACCCAGTACTTC
TRBJ1-2 | NA | TRBV28 | CASSSLPDADGYTF | TGTGCCAGCAGTTCCCTACCGGACGCCGATGGCTACACCTTC
TRBJ2-1 | TRBD2 | TRBV6-5 | CASSFQLAGLEFF | TGTGCCAGCAGTTTCCAACTAGCGGGACTTGAGTTCTTC
TRBJ1-5 | NA | TRBV27 | CASRLRGWEYNQPQHF | TGTGCCAGCAGGTTAAGGGGGTGGGAATACAATCAGCCCCAGCATTTT
TRBJ2-7 | TRBD2 | TRBV27 | CASSPAAGAPEQYF | TGTGCCAGCAGTCCCGCAGCGGGAGCACCCGAGCAGTACTTC
TRBJ2-2 | TRBD2 | TRBV11-3 | CASSRGLAQNTGELFF | TGTGCCAGCAGCCGCGGACTAGCGCAGAACACCGGGGAGCTGTTTTTT